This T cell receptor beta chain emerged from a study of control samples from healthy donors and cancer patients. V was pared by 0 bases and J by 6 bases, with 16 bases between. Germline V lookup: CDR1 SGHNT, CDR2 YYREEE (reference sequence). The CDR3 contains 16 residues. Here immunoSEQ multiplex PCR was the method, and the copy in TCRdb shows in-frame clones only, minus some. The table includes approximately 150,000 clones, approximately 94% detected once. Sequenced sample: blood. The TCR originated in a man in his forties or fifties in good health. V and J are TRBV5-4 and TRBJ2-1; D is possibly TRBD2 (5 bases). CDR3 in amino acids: CASSLADTLRGNEQFF. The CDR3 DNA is TGTGCCAGCAGCTTGGCCGACACCCTCCGGGGCAATGAGCAGTTCTTC.